This entry lists 12 T cell receptor beta chains sequenced from one sample in a study of T cell changes during pregnancy in multiple sclerosis. Using immunoSEQ multiplex PCR, the repertoire was profiled, and TCRdb retains in-frame clones only, with some absent. Of about 69,000 clones listed, around 94% are singletons. Sequencing used peripheral blood, obtained in the third trimester of pregnancy. The receptor source for this set is a female donor in good health, enrolled as a control in a pregnancy study.

The rearrangement uses TRBV11-2 and TRBJ1-2, with 11 bases matching TRBD1. CDR1 and CDR2 (germline): SGHAT, FQNNGV. V was pared by 1 base and J by 4 bases, with 8 bases of the junction left unmatched. The CDR3 extends over 17 amino acids. CDR3 DNA sequence: TGTGCCAGCAGCTTAGGGACAGGGGGCCTCTTTAGCTATGGCTACACCTTC. As protein: CASSLGTGGLFSYGYTF. Full variable domain (remainder filled in from reference TRBV11-2 and TRBJ1-2): EAGVAQSPRYKIIEKRQSVAFWCNPISGHATLYWYQQILGQGPKLLIQFQNNGVVDDSQLPKDRFSAERLKGVDSTLKIQPAKLEDSAVYLCASSLGTGGLFSYGYTFGSGTRLTVV.

The V and J genes are TRBV15 and TRBJ2-7; D unclear. Trimming stripped 0 bases from V and 5 bases from J, with 8 bases between. Germline V lookup: CDR1 LNHNV, CDR2 YYDKDF (reference sequence). The CDR3 extends over 13 amino acids. CDR3 residues: CATSRDSEDEQYF. CDR3 in DNA: TGTGCCACCAGCAGAGATTCCGAGGACGAGCAGTACTTC.

This clone was counted a single time. The chain recombines TRBV19 with TRBJ2-7, with TRBD2 matching 8 bases. The ends lost 3 bases at V and 2 bases at J; junction bases unmatched: 6. The CDR3 consists of 15 residues. Germline CDR1 reads LNHDA; CDR2 reads SQIVND (reference sequence). CDR3 sequence: CASSIFAGGTYEQYF. The CDR3 coding sequence is TGTGCCAGTAGTATCTTTGCGGGGGGAACCTACGAGCAGTACTTC.

The CDR3: CAGPAEGRDTEAFF. Here the CDR3 DNA reads TGTGCCGGTCCCGCGGAAGGGAGGGACACTGAAGCTTTCTTT. The V and J genes are TRBV6-1 and TRBJ1-1; D gene uncertain. CDR1 is MNHNS and CDR2 is SASEGT in the germline V gene. The length of the CDR3 is 14 residues. The V gene lost 11 bases and the J gene lost 3 bases, with 19 bases spanning the gap.

The genes are TRBV7-2 and TRBJ2-2; TRBD2 agrees at 13 bases. The CDR3 contains 20 residues. Trimming took 0 bases from V and 3 from J; bases not matched to a gene: 10. Germline V gene lookup returns CDR1 SGHTA and CDR2 FQGNSA. CDR3 nucleotide sequence: TGTGCCAGCAGCTTAGCGTTTACTAGCGGGGGGGCCGCAGACACCGGGGAGCTGTTTTTT. Protein sequence: CASSLAFTSGGAADTGELFF.

The chain links TRBV18 to TRBJ1-1; TRBD1 agrees at 7 bases. Germline lookup yields CDR1 KGHSH and CDR2 LQKENI. The CDR3 extends over 12 amino acids. Trimming cost V 5 bases and J 7 bases; bases outside gene matches: 4. As DNA, the CDR3 is TGTGCCAGCTCATCGCGGGACAGTGAAGCTTTCTTT. Translating it yields CASSSRDSEAFF. The variable domain in full, with the rest retrieved from reference TRBV18 and TRBJ1-1, is NAGVMQNPRHLVRRRGQEARLRCSPMKGHSHVYWYRQLPEEGLKFMVYLQKENIIDESGMPKERFSAEFPKEGPSILRIQQVVRGDSAAYFCASSSRDSEAFFGQGTRLTVV.

This chain connects TRBV11-3 to TRBJ2-7; a weak D match, TRBD1 (5 bases). This CDR3 is built from 13 residues. Germline V gene data show CDR1 as SGHNT and CDR2 as YENEEA. V was clipped by 5 bases and J by 2 bases, with 10 bases between them. CDR3: CASSKGWAYEQYF. CDR3 nucleotides: TGTGCCAGCAGCAAGGGGTGGGCCTACGAGCAGTACTTC.

This clone has a handful of counts. The chain employs TRBV27 and TRBJ1-5, with D unclear. CDR1 and CDR2 (germline): MNHEY, SMNVEV (reference sequence). This CDR3 is built from 14 residues. Trimming removed 4 bases from V and 7 bases from J, with 14 bases in between. Here the CDR3 reads CASSSDSPGQPQHF. CDR3 DNA sequence: TGTGCCAGCAGTTCGGACTCACCTGGACAGCCCCAGCATTTT.

This rearrangement joins TRBV11-3 to TRBJ2-1; 9 bases align to TRBD2. V was clipped by 5 bases and J by 7 bases; unmatched bases: 12. CDR1 and CDR2 (germline): SGHNT, YENEEA. The length of the CDR3 is 16 residues. For the CDR3, the DNA is TGTGCCAGCAGCCGCGATGGGGTAGCGGGAGATAATGAGCAGTTCTTC. It translates to CASSRDGVAGDNEQFF.

This sequence joins TRBV5-1 and TRBJ2-1; D might be TRBD2 (5 bases). The CDR3 has 13 amino acids. V was shortened by 0 bases and J by 6 bases, with 7 bases between the two germline ends. Germline V lookup: CDR1 SGHRS, CDR2 YFSETQ. CDR3 in amino acids: CASSLGGSNEQFF. In DNA, the CDR3 is TGCGCCAGCAGCTTGGGCGGGTCCAATGAGCAGTTCTTC. The whole variable domain, remainder taken from reference TRBV5-1 and TRBJ2-1, is KAGVTQTPRYLIKTRGQQVTLSCSPISGHRSVSWYQQTPGQGLQFLFEYFSETQRNKGNFPGRFSGRQFSNSRSEMNVSTLELGDSALYLCASSLGGSNEQFFGPGTRLTVL.

V and J are TRBV5-1 and TRBJ1-1, with a weak D call TRBD1 (6 bases). The germline V gene encodes CDR1 SGHRS and CDR2 YFSETQ. The CDR3 loop spans 16 amino acids. V lost 4 bases, J lost 0 bases, and 16 bases lay in between. The CDR3 DNA reads as TGCGCCAGCAGCCTACAGGGTGGGGCCCTGAACACTGAAGCTTTCTTT. Residues: CASSLQGGALNTEAFF.

The rearrangement links TRBV6-5 to TRBJ2-7; 7 nucleotides line up with TRBD2. The CDR3 is 15 amino acids. The V segment lost 2 bases and the J segment 4 bases; nucleotides outside the gene matches: 8. Germline assignment: CDR1 MNHEY and CDR2 SVGAGI. The CDR3 here is CASSYLGGGGYEQYF. CDR3 sequence (DNA): TGTGCCAGCAGTTACCTTGGGGGGGGTGGGTACGAGCAGTACTTC.